This T cell receptor (beta chain) was sequenced in a study of CD8+ T cells in alopecia areata. Stated treatment: oral pan-JAK inhibitor, 5-10 mg twice daily. RNA was extracted and reverse transcribed into cDNA as the sequencing template. Measured with immunoSEQ multiplex PCR; TCRdb has only the in-frame clones, and not every one. The table lists 100,000 to 150,000 clones, roughly 57% of them singletons. In germline, CDR1 is SGHRS, CDR2 YFSETQ. This CDR3 has 14 residues. V lost 0 bases to trimming and J lost 1 base, with 4 bases between them. The clonotype comes from a human donor with alopecia areata. The V call is TRBV5-1, the J call TRBJ2-2, with D unclear. This material consisted of CD4+ T cells sorted from blood, taken at week 4, from a patient treated with tofacitinib. The CDR3 DNA sequence: TGCGCCAGCAGCTTGGGACGGAACACCGGGGAGCTGTTTTTT. Encoded protein: CASSLGRNTGELFF. Full variable domain (remainder filled in from reference TRBV5-1 and TRBJ2-2): KAGVTQTPRYLIKTRGQQVTLSCSPISGHRSVSWYQQTPGQGLQFLFEYFSETQRNKGNFPGRFSGRQFSNSRSEMNVSTLELGDSALYLCASSLGRNTGELFFGEGSRLTVL.